This TCR beta chain came from a study of siplizumab effects on memory and regulatory T cells. Study-level results: The majority of clones, roughly 75-97% of proliferating CD4+ or CD8+ clones, lacked an assignable naive or memory phenotype. The study found naive T cells seemingly more diverse than memory cells and seemingly major alloresponse contributors.

This clone has just a few counts. Antigen: not known. Profiled with immunoSEQ multiplex PCR; TCRdb holds only in-frame clones, not every one. The table has under 85,000 clones, around nine tenths seen once. The CDR3 consists of 12 residues. V shed 5 bases and J shed 3 bases, with 5 bases lying between them. CDR1 and CDR2 (germline): MDHEN, SYDVKM. Material for sequencing was Tregs sorted from blood. This clonotype was obtained from a human donor in good health. The rearrangement uses TRBV28 and TRBJ1-5, with D unresolved. The CDR3 region is CASSLINQPQHF. As DNA, the CDR3 is TGTGCCAGCAGTCTAATCAATCAGCCCCAGCATTTT.